One sample yielded the 20 T cell receptor beta chains listed below, sequenced in a study of early T cells in non-severe SARS-CoV-2 infection. TCRdb passed the 5' RACE reads through MiXCR, listing each CDR3 protein once. The sample lists about 83,000 distinct CDR3 sequences, roughly 10% seen once, with over 7% in the top ten. This sample comprised whole blood, obtained at baseline. The receptors shown here come from an adult who was a healthcare worker with PCR-confirmed SARS-CoV-2 infection or an uninfected control (not recorded which).

The V call is TRBV12-5, the J call TRBJ1-5, with 7 bases that match TRBD1. The CDR3 is 13 amino acids. J gave up 7 bases and V 7 bases, and 7 bases lay outside the gene matches. Looked up from germline, CDR1 is LGHNT and CDR2 is FRNRAP. CDR3 residues: CASARGLGQPQHF. The CDR3 bases are TGTGCTAGTGCAAGGGGGCTAGGACAGCCCCAGCATTTT.

The chain employs TRBV11-2 and TRBJ2-7, with 7 positions matching TRBD1. The CDR3 has 16 amino acids. V lost 3 bases to trimming and J lost 5 bases; unmatched junction nucleotides: 13. The germline V gene has CDR1 SGHAT and CDR2 FQNNGV. This chain's CDR3 is CASSLGETGIRHEQYF. CDR3 bases: TGTGCCAGCAGCTTGGGCGAGACAGGGATTCGGCACGAGCAGTACTTC.

This clonotype was counted many times. V and J are TRBV28 and TRBJ1-1; the D is unclear. The germline V and J ends were trimmed by 3 bases and 9 bases, with 11 bases remaining between them. Germline CDR1 is MDHEN and CDR2 is SYDVKM. The CDR3 length is 12 residues. The chain's CDR3 is CASSLAPAQAFF. DNA for the CDR3: TGTGCCAGCAGTTTGGCCCCTGCCCAAGCTTTCTTT.

This clonotype was picked up one time. The J gene is TRBJ1-5, the V gene TRBV19; weak D call: TRBD1 (6 bases). This CDR3 contains 15 residues. V was shortened by 6 bases and J by 0 bases, with 12 bases between the two germline ends. Germline lookup yields CDR1 LNHDA and CDR2 SQIVND (reference sequence). The CDR3 sequence is CASRSQGHSNQPQHF. The CDR3 coding sequence is TGTGCCAGTAGAAGCCAGGGACATAGCAATCAGCCCCAGCATTTT.

In this sample, this clonotype turned up a few times. V and J are TRBV11-2 and TRBJ2-4; 8 bases are shared with TRBD2. The CDR3 has 15 amino acids. Losses at the gene ends were 7 bases for V and 3 bases for J; bases not matched to a gene: 8. The germline V gene has CDR1 SGHAT and CDR2 FQNNGV. In DNA, the CDR3 is TGTGCCAGCACACTAGGAGCGGGAGTCAAAAACATTCAGTACTTC. Protein product: CASTLGAGVKNIQYF.

In the case of this clonotype: The junction shows a germline mismatch at one end, possibly a read error. This chain connects TRBV11-2 to TRBJ2-1; 7 bases line up with TRBD2. The CDR3 covers 14 residues. Germline V gene sequence: CDR1 SGHAT, CDR2 FQNNGV. The CDR3 here is CDSKGGSSYNEQFF. The CDR3, as DNA: TGTGACAGCAAGGGCGGGAGCTCCTACAATGAGCAGTTCTTC.

This chain links TRBV2 with TRBJ2-2; TRBD2 might be the D (5 bases). V was trimmed by 0 bases and J by 0 bases, leaving 5 bases between them. Per the germline V gene, CDR1 is SNHLY and CDR2 is FYNNEI. The length of the CDR3 is 15 residues. CDR3 coding DNA: TGTGCCAGCAGTGAAGCGCGGGCGAACACCGGGGAGCTGTTTTTT. Its translation is CASSEARANTGELFF.

This clonotype was seen a handful of times. This chain connects TRBV20-1 to TRBJ2-7; D is unresolved. V was cut by 6 bases and J by 3 bases, with 9 bases left in between. Per germline, CDR1 DFQATT and CDR2 SNEGSKA (reference sequence). The CDR3 contains 11 residues. The CDR3 DNA reads TGCAGTGCAAGACCGATCTACGAGCAGTACTTC. Encoded protein: CSARPIYEQYF.

This sequence joins TRBV13 and TRBJ1-4; the D is unclear. The CDR3 is made up of 11 amino acids. CDR1 and CDR2 from the germline V gene are PRHDT and FYEKMQ (reference sequence). Trimming stripped 3 bases from V and 8 bases from J, with 4 bases between. CDR3 DNA: TGTGCCAGCAGCTTCGCCGAAAAACTGTTTTTT. Translating gives CASSFAEKLFF.

The chain carries TRBV20-1 and TRBJ2-3; 8 bases align to TRBD2. CDR1 and CDR2 from the germline V gene are DFQATT and SNEGSKA (reference sequence). J lost 3 bases, V lost 1 base, and 6 bases had no gene match. The CDR3 loop spans 15 amino acids. The CDR3 region is CSARVGAGGTDTQYF. For the CDR3, the DNA is TGCAGTGCTAGAGTGGGTGCGGGAGGTACAGATACGCAGTATTTT.

The chain combines TRBV6-6 with TRBJ2-5; D could derive from TRBD1 or TRBD2 (5 bases each). V was trimmed by 6 bases and J by 1 base, leaving 9 bases between them. The CDR3 is 13 amino acids. Germline assignment: CDR1 MNHNY and CDR2 SVGAGI (reference sequence). This chain's CDR3 is CASRGEFQETQYF. CDR3 DNA: TGTGCCAGCAGGGGGGAGTTCCAAGAGACCCAGTACTTC.

This clonotype was counted ten times or more. V and J are TRBV20-1 and TRBJ2-5; 9 bases fit TRBD2. Trimming at V came to 6 bases and at J to 5 bases, leaving 7 bases not matched to a gene. This CDR3 has 13 amino acids. The germline V gene encodes CDR1 DFQATT and CDR2 SNEGSKA (reference sequence). The CDR3 DNA reads TGCAGTGCCCTGGCTAGCGGGAAGGAGACCCAGTACTTC. Protein sequence: CSALASGKETQYF.

In this sample, this clonotype turned up a few times. The V call is TRBV15, the J call TRBJ2-1, with TRBD1 as a possible D gene (7 bases). Germline CDR1 LNHNV, CDR2 YYDKDF (reference sequence). The CDR3 extends over 17 amino acids. With 0 bases removed from V and 5 bases from J, the gap between germline ends came to 17 bases. In DNA form, the CDR3 reads TGTGCCACCAGCAGAGATCTCGGAGGGGGCAAGGACAATGAGCAGTTCTTC. This gives the protein CATSRDLGGGKDNEQFF.

This chain joins TRBV28 and TRBJ2-1, with 10 bases fitting TRBD1. The CDR3 extends over 16 amino acids. The V gene's germline CDR1 is MDHEN and CDR2 SYDVKM. Trimming took 3 bases from V and 4 from J; bases not matched to a gene: 6. The CDR3 region has the DNA TGTGCCAGCAGTTTGGGGGACAGGGGTCGATACAATGAGCAGTTCTTC. This translates into CASSLGDRGRYNEQFF.

This clonotype came up a few times. The chain uses TRBV12-3 or TRBV12-4 and TRBJ1-1; the D gene is possibly TRBD1 (5 bases). The V and J ends lost 6 bases and 6 bases respectively, with 14 bases between them. The CDR3 is 13 amino acids. CDR3 loop: CASSLGTAPEAFF. The DNA of the CDR3 is TGTGCCAGCAGCCTCGGGACTGCCCCTGAAGCTTTCTTT.

The chain employs TRBV19 and TRBJ2-1; TRBD2 agrees at 10 bases. With 3 bases clipped from V and 4 bases from J, the junction kept 3 bases outside the gene matches. CDR1 and CDR2 (germline): LNHDA, SQIVND (reference sequence). CDR3 length: 15 amino acids. CDR3 nucleotides: TGTGCCAGTAGTATCCAACTAGCGGGGTACAATGAGCAGTTCTTC. Translated, it gives CASSIQLAGYNEQFF.

This clonotype was detected ten times or more. The rearrangement uses TRBV7-2 and TRBJ2-7, with D perhaps TRBD2 (5 bases). Per germline, CDR1 SGHTA and CDR2 FQGNSA. V lost 4 bases and J lost 3, with 16 bases in between. The CDR3 has 15 amino acids. CDR3 in DNA: TGTGCCAGCAGCTCACCGGGTCTAGCCCTCTACGAGCAGTACTTC. Translating it yields CASSSPGLALYEQYF.

This clonotype was seen repeatedly, ten times or more. V is TRBV5-4 and J is TRBJ1-4; no firm D call. The CDR3 is 15 amino acids. V lost 0 bases, J lost 6 bases, and 12 bases lay in between. The germline V gene has CDR1 SGHNT and CDR2 YYREEE (reference sequence). As DNA, the CDR3 is TGTGCCAGCAGCTTGGGAGAGACGGCATATGAAAAACTGTTTTTT. Its translation: CASSLGETAYEKLFF.

V usage is TRBV5-5 and J usage is TRBJ2-1; D is unclear. Trimming pared 4 bases from V and 4 bases from J, leaving 15 bases between. The CDR3 length is 15 residues. CDR1 and CDR2 (germline): SGHKS, YYEKEE (reference sequence). Here the CDR3 reads CASSLDVQKYNEQFF. The CDR3 nucleotides are TGTGCCAGCAGCCTGGACGTTCAAAAGTACAATGAGCAGTTCTTC.

The V call is TRBV5-1, the J call TRBJ2-7; D may match TRBD1 or TRBD2 (5 bases each). The CDR3 is 13 residues long. With 4 bases removed from V and 4 bases from J, the gap between germline ends came to 12 bases. The germline V gene has CDR1 SGHRS and CDR2 YFSETQ. This CDR3 reads CASSPGRTYEQYF. For the CDR3, the DNA is TGCGCCAGCAGCCCGGGACGGACGTACGAGCAGTACTTC.